The 18 T cell receptor beta chains below come from one sample, sequenced in a study of identical twins. TCRdb analysed the 5' RACE reads with MiXCR anew, one entry per CDR3 protein. The data contain 1.5 million or so distinct CDR3 sequences, about 32% of them singletons. The sequencing input was cord blood. Receptors originate from a newborn girl in good health.

This clonotype has just a few counts. J is TRBJ2-7 and V is TRBV12-5, with 8 nucleotides matching TRBD2. With V trimmed by 6 bases and J by 6 bases, 4 bases remained unmatched. Germline V gene lookup returns CDR1 LGHNT and CDR2 FRNRAP. This CDR3 spans 12 amino acids. CDR3 nucleotides: TGTGCTAGTGGCTTCGGGGGGGGCGAGCAGTACTTC. Translated, it gives CASGFGGGEQYF.

The rearrangement uses TRBV20-1 and TRBJ2-5; 8 bases are shared with TRBD2. Germline V gene sequence: CDR1 DFQATT, CDR2 SNEGSKA (reference sequence). The CDR3 sequence is 17 residues long. Trimming cost V 0 bases and J 1 base; bases outside gene matches: 10. CDR3 bases: TGCAGTGCTAGAGATCTTGTTAGCGGGGTTATCCAAGAGACCCAGTACTTC. Translated: CSARDLVSGVIQETQYF.

This chain links TRBV7-2 with TRBJ2-5, with D tentatively TRBD2 (7 bases). The last part of the DNA fits TRBJ2-4 better; the J call may be wrong. Germline V gene sequence: CDR1 SGHTA, CDR2 FQGNSA. CDR3 size: 14 residues. The CDR3 sequence is CASSLWGGRNIQYF. In DNA form, the CDR3 reads TGTGCCAGCAGCTTATGGGGGGGCAGGAACATTCAGTACTTC.

This clonotype was observed a handful of times. This chain links TRBV28 with TRBJ2-7, with 7 bases matching TRBD1. Germline CDR1 and CDR2: MDHEN and SYDVKM. V shed 5 bases, J shed 6 bases, and the junction held 7 bases outside the gene matches. The CDR3 length is 13 residues. This chain's CDR3 is CASSINRTGEQYF. CDR3 sequence (DNA): TGTGCCAGCAGTATCAATCGGACAGGCGAGCAGTACTTC.

This clonotype has at least ten counts. The rearrangement links TRBV20-1 to TRBJ2-1, with a weak D call TRBD2 (5 bases). Germline-derived CDR1 and CDR2 are DFQATT and SNEGSKA (reference sequence). V was trimmed by 3 bases and J by 3 bases, leaving 9 bases between them. CDR3 size: 13 residues. The CDR3: CSARASSYNEQFF. Here the CDR3 DNA reads TGCAGTGCTAGGGCTAGCAGCTACAATGAGCAGTTCTTC.

There are many counts of this clonotype. This sequence joins TRBV15 and TRBJ1-2; no clear D gene. The germline CDR1 and CDR2 sequences are LNHNV and YYDKDF (reference sequence). There are 11 residues in the CDR3. Trimming left V 1 base short and J 5 bases short, with 2 bases between. The CDR3 loop reads CATSRGYGYTF. CDR3 nucleotides: TGTGCCACCAGCAGAGGGTATGGCTACACCTTC.

This clonotype was picked up a small number of times. Here the CDR3 reads CASSPKLAVQETQYF. In nucleotides, the CDR3 is TGTGCCTCATCCCCCAAACTAGCGGTCCAAGAGACCCAGTACTTC. V gene TRBV27 combines with J gene TRBJ2-5, with 8 bases fitting TRBD2. J was trimmed by 1 base and V by 11 bases; bases with no gene match: 12. The CDR3 has 15 residues. Looked up from germline, CDR1 is MNHEY and CDR2 is SMNVEV (reference sequence).

This clonotype was seen a handful of times. The chain joins TRBV6-1 to TRBJ2-3; 9 bases fit TRBD2. CDR1 is MNHNS and CDR2 is SASEGT in the germline V gene. This CDR3 has 13 amino acids. V lost 10 bases to trimming and J lost 2 bases; unmatched junction nucleotides: 4. CDR3 coding DNA: TGTGCCACCGGACTAGCGATCACAGATACGCAGTATTTT. Protein sequence: CATGLAITDTQYF.

This clonotype showed up just a few times. The rearrangement uses TRBV10-3 and TRBJ1-1; D is perhaps TRBD1 (6 bases). Germline CDR1 and CDR2: ENHRY and SYGVKD. Trimming cost V 4 bases and J 6 bases, with 18 bases left between them. There are 15 residues in the CDR3. For the CDR3, the DNA is TGTGCCATCAGTGTACAGGGAGATATCGGGTCTGAAGCTTTCTTT. It specifies CAISVQGDIGSEAFF.

The chain combines TRBV4-1 with TRBJ2-3; D call uncertain. Germline V gene sequence: CDR1 MGHRA, CDR2 YSYEKL. Between the trimmed V and J ends, which lost 3 bases and 5 bases, there was a span of 6 bases. The CDR3 runs 12 residues. The CDR3: CASSHKEDTQYF. The CDR3 DNA reads as TGCGCCAGCAGCCACAAGGAAGATACGCAGTATTTT.

The chain joins TRBV5-5 to TRBJ2-5; 8 bases are a match to TRBD1. TRBJ2-7 explains the end of the DNA better; the J call may be wrong. The CDR3 is 14 amino acids. Germline-derived CDR1 and CDR2 are SGHKS and YYEKEE (reference sequence). DNA of the CDR3: TGTGCCAGCAGCTTGTCGGGACAGGAGTACGAGCAGTACTTC. It translates to CASSLSGQEYEQYF.

This clonotype was recorded a few times. This sequence joins TRBV10-3 and TRBJ2-2, with TRBD1 matching over 8 bases. Germline loops: CDR1 ENHRY, CDR2 SYGVKD. J lost 4 bases, V lost 6 bases, and 10 bases had no gene match. CDR3 size: 16 residues. This CDR3 reads CAIRIPGQGVTGELFF. The CDR3 DNA is TGTGCCATCAGGATACCTGGACAGGGTGTCACCGGGGAGCTGTTTTTT.

At least ten counts were recorded for this clonotype. The chain couples TRBV28 to TRBJ2-4; the match to TRBD1 covers 8 bases. Germline V gives CDR1 MDHEN, CDR2 SYDVKM. The length of the CDR3 is 14 residues. The V segment lost 3 bases and the J segment 4 bases; nucleotides outside the gene matches: 2. The CDR3: CASSFTGGKNIQYF. The CDR3 nucleotides are TGTGCCAGCAGTTTTACAGGGGGGAAAAACATTCAGTACTTC.

The chain carries TRBV7-2 and TRBJ2-1; D unclear. The DNA matches TRBJ2-7 better at its end, which makes the J call doubtful. This CDR3 is 16 amino acids long. The germline gives CDR1 SGHTA, CDR2 FQGNSA. The CDR3 region is CASSFATLNSYNEQYF. The CDR3 DNA reads TGTGCCAGCAGCTTTGCCACTCTCAACTCCTACAATGAGCAGTACTTC.

This clonotype was observed a few times. V usage is TRBV7-9 and J usage is TRBJ1-1, with D unclear. This CDR3 region has 14 residues. Germline CDR1 SEHNR, CDR2 FQNEAQ (reference sequence). The V and J ends lost 1 base and 1 base respectively, with 7 bases between them. This CDR3 is CASSLGTWNTEAFF. The CDR3 DNA reads as TGTGCCAGCAGCTTAGGGACGTGGAACACTGAAGCTTTCTTT.

The chain couples TRBV7-9 to TRBJ2-1; 10 bases are a match to TRBD2. The J call may not be correct, given that the DNA end is closer to TRBJ2-7. Looked up from germline, CDR1 is SEHNR and CDR2 is FQNEAQ (reference sequence). This CDR3 comprises 19 residues. CDR3 DNA: TGTGCCAGCAGCTCCGCCTCTAGCGGGGGCTTCCTTTCCTACAATGAGCAGTACTTC. It codes for CASSSASSGGFLSYNEQYF.

The chain joins TRBV28 to TRBJ2-1, with D perhaps matching TRBD2 (6 bases). The CDR3 consists of 17 residues. Looked up from germline, CDR1 is MDHEN and CDR2 is SYDVKM. Trimming removed 6 bases from V and 2 bases from J, with 20 bases in between. CDR3 in DNA: TGTGCCAGCAGGTTAAACGGCGGGATCAGGGCCTACAATGAGCAGTTCTTC. It specifies CASRLNGGIRAYNEQFF.

This chain links TRBV10-3 with TRBJ2-1; the match to TRBD1 covers 8 bases. With V trimmed by 5 bases and J by 5 bases, 5 bases remained unmatched. The germline gives CDR1 ENHRY, CDR2 SYGVKD. This CDR3 spans 14 amino acids. CDR3 region: CAISPLQGDNEQFF. The CDR3 DNA reads as TGTGCCATCAGTCCATTACAGGGGGACAATGAGCAGTTCTTC.